The 24 T cell receptor beta chains given below trace back to one sample, sequenced in a study of shared clonotypes between healthy human individuals. Positively selected for CCR7, the CD45RO-negative cells used as naive CD8 cells excluded terminally differentiated effector memory CD45RA+ cells. The protocol was immunoSEQ multiplex PCR, while the TCRdb copy is restricted to in-frame clones and leaves out a portion. Among 2 million to 2.5 million clones listed, about 92% were seen once. The sample consisted of naive CD8+ T cells from PBMCs. All receptors derive from a man between 18 and 35 years old in good health. Some clones in this sample may be carry-over from other donors' samples.

This chain uses TRBV2 with TRBJ2-7; 7 bases fit TRBD1. J gave up 2 bases and V 0 bases, and 10 bases lay outside the gene matches. The CDR3 contains 17 residues. The germline gives CDR1 SNHLY, CDR2 FYNNEI. The CDR3 is CASSEARDRPNTYEQYF. In DNA form, the CDR3 reads TGTGCCAGCAGTGAAGCCCGGGACAGACCTAATACCTACGAGCAGTACTTC.

This chain uses TRBV2 with TRBJ1-1; 9 bases agree with TRBD1. The germline CDR1 and CDR2 sequences are SNHLY and FYNNEI. The CDR3 is 16 residues long. Trimming removed 6 bases from V and 0 bases from J; junction bases left unmatched: 8. As DNA, the CDR3 is TGTGCCAGCAGCCCCGGGACAGGGCTTATGAACACTGAAGCTTTCTTT. It yields the protein CASSPGTGLMNTEAFF.

The V call is TRBV5-1, the J call TRBJ1-5; D gene unclear. Trimming stripped 0 bases from V and 3 bases from J, with 16 bases between. Looked up from germline, CDR1 is SGHRS and CDR2 is YFSETQ. The CDR3 contains 17 residues. CDR3 region: CASSLATIQSPNQPQHF. The CDR3 DNA is TGCGCCAGCAGCTTGGCCACCATACAGAGCCCCAATCAGCCCCAGCATTTT.

The CDR3 sequence: CASSPIYDRVRRETQYF. The CDR3 bases are TGTGCCAGCAGCCCCATCTACGACAGGGTGAGACGGGAGACCCAGTACTTC. This sequence joins TRBV7-6 and TRBJ2-5; 7 bases are shared with TRBD1. With V trimmed by 5 bases and J by 5 bases, 17 bases remained unmatched. The CDR3 runs 17 residues. Germline assignment: CDR1 SGHVS and CDR2 FNYEAQ. Drawing the rest from reference TRBV7-6 and TRBJ2-5, the complete variable domain is GAGVSQSPRYKVTKRGQDVALRCDPISGHVSLYWYRQALGQGPEFLTYFNYEAQQDKSGLPNDRFSAERPEGSISTLTIQRTEQRDSAMYRCASSPIYDRVRRETQYFGPGTRLLVL.

The count of this clone is one. The chain couples TRBV28 to TRBJ2-5; 8 bases line up with TRBD1. The CDR3 sequence is 15 residues long. Germline CDR1 MDHEN, CDR2 SYDVKM. Germline trimming cut 6 bases from V and 5 bases from J; bases unmatched to any gene: 11. CDR3 loop: CASSRQGISMETQYF. Here the CDR3 DNA reads TGTGCCAGCAGCCGACAGGGGATCAGTATGGAGACCCAGTACTTC.

The V gene is TRBV7-2, the J gene TRBJ2-7, with 9 bases fitting TRBD1. CDR1 is SGHTA and CDR2 is FQGNSA in the germline V gene. V lost 5 bases, J lost 0 bases, and 8 bases stayed unmatched. The length of the CDR3 is 16 residues. The CDR3 spells CASSPRTGAPSYEQYF. The CDR3 DNA is TGTGCCAGCAGCCCCCGGACAGGGGCACCCTCCTACGAGCAGTACTTC.

The rearrangement uses TRBV13 and TRBJ2-7; 7 bases are shared with TRBD2. The CDR3 spans 15 residues. With 5 bases clipped from V and 5 bases from J, the junction kept 12 bases outside the gene matches. Germline assignment: CDR1 PRHDT and CDR2 FYEKMQ (reference sequence). CDR3 protein: CASSQGGDYPHEQYF. The CDR3 DNA follows: TGTGCCAGCAGCCAGGGAGGGGACTATCCCCACGAGCAGTACTTC.

The rearrangement uses TRBV6-6 and TRBJ2-7; 12 bases fit TRBD2. This CDR3 comprises 15 residues. Looked up from germline, CDR1 is MNHNY and CDR2 is SVGAGI (reference sequence). J was trimmed by 5 bases and V by 4 bases; bases with no gene match: 6. CDR3 region: CASSFLAGGSNEQYF. DNA for the CDR3: TGTGCCAGCAGTTTCCTAGCGGGAGGGTCAAACGAGCAGTACTTC.

J is TRBJ2-7 and V is TRBV28, with D perhaps assigned TRBD1 or TRBD2 (5 bases each). This CDR3 region has 13 residues. Per the germline V gene, CDR1 is MDHEN and CDR2 is SYDVKM. V lost 11 bases, J lost 2 bases, and 16 bases lay in between. CDR3 nucleotides: TGTGCCCCTATTACGGGGACGACCTACGAGCAGTACTTC. It encodes CAPITGTTYEQYF.

As concerns this clone: The sample carries other DNA sequences with the same CDR3. The rearrangement links TRBV4-1 to TRBJ2-3; 10 nucleotides line up with TRBD2. The CDR3 covers 15 residues. V lost 4 bases and J lost 0; bases outside the gene matches: 1. Germline CDR1 and CDR2: MGHRA and YSYEKL. The CDR3: CASSRLAGSTDTQYF. CDR3 nucleotide sequence: TGCGCCAGCAGCCGACTAGCGGGTAGCACAGATACGCAGTATTTT.

The chain links TRBV13 to TRBJ1-2; no reliable D call. Trimming cost V 0 bases and J 1 base, with 9 bases left between them. The V gene's germline CDR1 is PRHDT and CDR2 FYEKMQ (reference sequence). The CDR3 runs to 15 residues. CDR3 nucleotides: TGTGCCAGCAGCTTAGGTCGGCGGAATAACTATGGCTACACCTTC. Translated, it gives CASSLGRRNNYGYTF.

CDR3 in DNA: TGTGCCAGCAGTCTTTTGGGGTCCGGAAACACCATATATTTT. Its protein is CASSLLGSGNTIYF. V is TRBV14 and J is TRBJ1-3; D unclear. This CDR3 spans 14 amino acids. Germline V gene data show CDR1 as SGHDN and CDR2 as FVKESK. With 6 bases removed from V and 4 bases from J, the gap between germline ends came to 13 bases.

The DNA of the CDR3 is TGTGCCAGCAGCTTAGGGGAAGCTCCGCAGTATTTT. Protein: CASSLGEAPQYF. The rearrangement links TRBV11-2 to TRBJ2-3; no clear D gene. Trimming shortened V by 1 base and J by 10 bases, and 9 bases separated the two germline ends. Per germline, CDR1 SGHAT and CDR2 FQNNGV. This CDR3 has 12 amino acids.

V gene TRBV28 combines with J gene TRBJ2-2; 8 positions agree with TRBD1. This CDR3 region has 14 residues. Trimming cost V 6 bases and J 7 bases; bases outside gene matches: 7. The germline gives CDR1 MDHEN, CDR2 SYDVKM. The CDR3 DNA is TGTGCCAGCAGGTTAACAGGGGGAGGCGGGGAGCTGTTTTTT. This gives the protein CASRLTGGGGELFF.

The V gene is TRBV4-1, the J gene TRBJ2-3; TRBD2 matches 11 bases. Trimming took 4 bases from V and 5 from J; bases not matched to a gene: 11. The CDR3 is made up of 17 amino acids. Germline CDR1 and CDR2: MGHRA and YSYEKL. Here the CDR3 DNA reads TGCGCCAGCAGCCGCCATAGCGGGAGGGCCGTCGGAGATACGCAGTATTTT. Translation: CASSRHSGRAVGDTQYF.

This sequence joins TRBV7-9 and TRBJ2-1; possible D gene TRBD2, 5 bases. Trimming took 5 bases from V and 3 from J, leaving 17 bases between them. The CDR3 totals 16 residues. In germline, CDR1 is SEHNR, CDR2 FQNEAQ (reference sequence). CDR3 residues: CASSGPRRTLYNEQFF. The DNA for the CDR3 is TGTGCCAGCAGCGGACCTAGGAGGACCCTCTACAATGAGCAGTTCTTC.

This rearrangement joins TRBV27 to TRBJ2-7, with TRBD2 matching 10 bases. The germline CDR1 and CDR2 sequences are MNHEY and SMNVEV (reference sequence). This CDR3 is 15 amino acids long. After removal of 6 bases from V and 3 bases from J, the junction contained 8 bases not matched to a gene. The CDR3 DNA reads TGTGCCAGCAGCCCGACCTCTAGCGGGGGCTACGAGCAGTACTTC. Translating it yields CASSPTSSGGYEQYF.

The genes are TRBV29-1 and TRBJ2-7; 8 bases match TRBD1. CDR1 and CDR2 (germline): SQVTM, ANQGSEA. The CDR3 spans 15 residues. V shed 7 bases, J shed 7 bases, and the junction held 18 bases outside the gene matches. The CDR3 coding sequence is TGCAGCGCGATGACCGACAGGGGTGCTTTCTTGGAGCAGTACTTC. Translation gives CSAMTDRGAFLEQYF.

J is TRBJ2-3 and V is TRBV19; D is unclear. This CDR3 has 15 residues. The ends were cut back, 6 bases at V and 3 bases at J, with 16 bases in the middle. CDR1 LNHDA and CDR2 SQIVND come from the germline V gene (reference sequence). For the CDR3, the DNA is TGTGCCAGTAGCTACAGTTTATGGGAAACAGATACGCAGTATTTT. Protein product: CASSYSLWETDTQYF.

This clone appeared once. CDR3 DNA sequence: TGTGCCAGCAGCCATGGGGGGCCCACTGAAGCTTTCTTT. Protein: CASSHGGPTEAFF. The chain links TRBV14 to TRBJ1-1, with TRBD1 as a possible D gene (6 bases). Germline CDR1 and CDR2: SGHDN and FVKESK. The germline V and J ends were trimmed by 3 bases and 4 bases, with 9 bases remaining between them. The CDR3 runs 13 residues.

This clone was picked up one time. This chain links TRBV4-3 with TRBJ1-1, with D tentatively TRBD1 (5 bases). The germline V and J ends were trimmed by 5 bases and 4 bases, with 14 bases remaining between them. CDR3 length: 14 residues. Germline CDR1 and CDR2: LGHNA and YSLEER. The CDR3 loop is CASSLDGGSTEAFF. In DNA, the CDR3 is TGCGCCAGCAGCTTAGACGGGGGTTCCACTGAAGCTTTCTTT.

The rearrangement uses TRBV6-1 and TRBJ2-3; D gene ambiguous. Germline lookup yields CDR1 MNHNS and CDR2 SASEGT. The V end lost 0 bases, the J end lost 6 bases, and 13 bases lay between the germline ends. The CDR3 runs to 15 residues. As DNA, the CDR3 is TGTGCCAGCAGTGAAGCGCTGTCCTTTGAGGATACGCAGTATTTT. This sequence encodes CASSEALSFEDTQYF.

This clone was seen only a few times. V and J are TRBV15 and TRBJ1-5; 8 bases match TRBD1. Looked up from germline, CDR1 is LNHNV and CDR2 is YYDKDF (reference sequence). The CDR3 is 15 amino acids. With 2 bases clipped from V and 4 bases from J, the junction kept 4 bases outside the gene matches. The CDR3 is CATSRSNRGNQPQHF. The CDR3 nucleotides are TGTGCCACCAGCAGATCTAACAGGGGGAATCAGCCCCAGCATTTT.

The chain couples TRBV29-1 to TRBJ2-1; TRBD2 agrees at 9 bases. The V and J ends lost 4 bases and 8 bases, in that order; junction bases with no gene match: 12. The CDR3 is made up of 15 amino acids. Germline-derived CDR1 and CDR2 are SQVTM and ANQGSEA. The CDR3 nucleotides read TGCAGCGTTGGGGGGCTAGCGGGAACGTGGGATGAGCAGTTCTTC. It is translated as CSVGGLAGTWDEQFF.